The following is a TCR beta chain sequence with its context. The data originate from a study of CD8 T cells in Susac syndrome. CDR1 and CDR2 (germline): MGHRA, YSYEKL. V dropped 5 bases and J dropped 12 bases, with 19 bases sitting between them. The CDR3 covers 13 residues. Reverse transcription of about 0.5 to 1 ug RNA was carried out with random hexamers. The amplification used immunoSEQ multiplex PCR on TCR beta CDR3; it spanned 54 Vbeta and 13 Jbeta. TCRdb reanalysed the immunoSEQ multiplex PCR reads using MiXCR and keeps one entry per CDR3 protein. The profile covers 200,000 or so distinct CDR3 sequences, with approximately 95% appearing a single time and about 0.093% taken by the ten largest. In blood CD8+ and CD4+ T cells, TCR beta underwent sequencing. Included as multiple sclerosis controls were treatment-naive patients who had stable or active relapsing-remitting disease. Through negative isolation, CD4+ and CD8+ T cells were obtained, while TEMRA cells were enriched using FACS.

This chain uses TRBV4-1 with TRBJ1-2; possibly TRBD1 for D (5 bases). Sequencing input: CD4+ T cells from PBMCs. The sequence derives from a human donor with multiple sclerosis. Here the CDR3 reads CASSSPGTARDTF. CDR3 in DNA: TGCGCCAGCAGCTCCCCTGGGACGGCCCGGGACACCTTC.